This TCR beta chain derives from a study of shared clonotypes between healthy human individuals. Regarding the study as a whole: Unshared clonotypes carried lower generation probabilities than those common to all four donors. Some naive CD4 clonotypes, 4.5% to 5.5%, turned up in common across a handful of donors.

V shed 4 bases, J shed 4 bases, and the junction held 12 bases outside the gene matches. The CDR3 length is 16 residues. Germline assignment: CDR1 MNHNS and CDR2 SASEGT. Each PCR replicate from the sorted subsets contained about 180 ng DNA, which is 30,000 or so T cell genomes. Measured with immunoSEQ multiplex PCR; TCRdb has only the in-frame clones, and not every one. The sample includes approximately 980,000 clones, about three quarters of them seen just once. Investigators divided CD4+ cells into CD45RA+ naive and CD45RA-negative memory subsets. As regards this clone: What it binds is unknown.

This receptor was identified in a man younger than 35 in good health. Material: memory CD4+ T cells sorted from blood. Sample subset: CD45RA-negative fraction. This sequence joins TRBV6-1 and TRBJ2-5; TRBD1 matches at 7 bases. In nucleotides, the CDR3 is TGTGCCAGCAGTGCATATGGGGCAGGGGGAATAGAGACCCAGTACTTC. It yields the protein CASSAYGAGGIETQYF.